Listed here are 5 T cell receptor beta chains from one sample, sequenced in a study of blood T cell repertoires in COVID-19. Repertoires were generated with immunoSEQ multiplex PCR, while TCRdb's copy carries only in-frame clones and drops some. The data hold 300,000 to 350,000 clones, with roughly 89% observed a single time. Source material: peripheral blood. These receptors were collected from a woman under 30 who had recovered from COVID-19.

V gene TRBV5-6 combines with J gene TRBJ1-2; no definite D call. The CDR3 loop spans 14 amino acids. Germline CDR1 SGHDT, CDR2 YYEEEE. V was cut by 4 bases and J by 0 bases, with 10 bases left in between. The CDR3 bases are TGTGCCAGCAGCCCTGACGGGACTAACTATGGCTACACCTTC. It yields the protein CASSPDGTNYGYTF.

V usage is TRBV28 and J usage is TRBJ1-2; no clear D. This CDR3 is built from 15 residues. CDR1 is MDHEN, CDR2 SYDVKM, per germline. V was pared by 4 bases and J by 4 bases, with 16 bases between. The CDR3 spells CASSSPGSIIYGYTF. The DNA of the CDR3 is TGTGCCAGCAGTTCGCCGGGATCTATTATCTATGGCTACACCTTC.

The CDR3 loop is CASPGQGGMATEAFF. The CDR3 nucleotides read TGTGCCAGCCCGGGACAGGGAGGAATGGCCACTGAAGCTTTCTTT. The chain has TRBV6-5 and TRBJ1-1; 9 nucleotides agree with TRBD1. The CDR3 spans 15 residues. J lost 4 bases, V lost 8 bases, and 11 bases had no gene match. Germline assignment: CDR1 MNHEY and CDR2 SVGAGI.

The chain couples TRBV9 to TRBJ2-3; the D is unclear. The CDR3 has 12 amino acids. Germline V gives CDR1 SGDLS, CDR2 YYNGEE. Trimming removed 4 bases at V and 0 bases at J, with 3 bases between. CDR3 loop: CASSLSTDTQYF. The CDR3 DNA reads as TGTGCCAGCAGCCTCAGCACAGATACGCAGTATTTT.

The chain links TRBV9 to TRBJ2-2, with a tentative D call TRBD1 (6 bases). The germline V and J ends were trimmed by 0 bases and 3 bases, with 15 bases remaining between them. In germline, CDR1 is SGDLS, CDR2 YYNGEE. The CDR3 consists of 17 residues. The DNA of the CDR3 is TGTGCCAGCAGCGTAGGAGCCTGGGGGCAGGACACCGGGGAGCTGTTTTTT. Its translation is CASSVGAWGQDTGELFF.